Below are 32 T cell receptor beta chains sequenced from a single sample in a study of T cell changes during pregnancy in multiple sclerosis. Sequencing was performed with immunoSEQ multiplex PCR; in TCRdb, only in-frame clones are kept and a portion is missing. The sample consists of more than 55,000 clones, roughly 89% of them appearing once. This specimen consisted of peripheral blood, obtained in the third trimester of pregnancy. All receptors come from a female donor in good health, enrolled as a control in a pregnancy study.

This clone has only a few counts. V is TRBV19 and J is TRBJ1-5; D may be TRBD1 (6 bases). Trimming took 5 bases from V and 7 from J, leaving 15 bases between them. Per germline, CDR1 LNHDA and CDR2 SQIVND (reference sequence). The CDR3 covers 14 residues. CDR3 sequence reads: CASSLDFRGQPQHF. In nucleotides, the CDR3 is TGTGCCAGTAGTCTTGATTTCAGGGGACAGCCCCAGCATTTT.

This chain uses TRBV7-9 with TRBJ2-7, with 7 bases lining up with TRBD2. V was clipped by 6 bases and J by 6 bases; unmatched bases: 5. The germline V gene has CDR1 SEHNR and CDR2 FQNEAQ (reference sequence). CDR3 length: 12 amino acids. DNA for the CDR3: TGTGCCAGCAGAGGCGGGAGCTCCGAGCAGTACTTC. Its translation is CASRGGSSEQYF. Filled out from reference TRBV7-9 and TRBJ2-7, the complete variable domain reads DTGVSQNPRHKITKRGQNVTFRCDPISEHNRLYWYRQTLGQGPEFLTYFQNEAQLEKSRLLSDRFSAERPKGSFSTLEIQRTEQGDSAMYLCASRGGSSEQYFGPGTRLTVT.

This clone was detected only once. V is TRBV30 and J is TRBJ1-2; 7 bases align to TRBD1. J was trimmed by 2 bases and V by 1 base; bases with no gene match: 10. From germline, CDR1 is GTSNPN and CDR2 SVGIG (reference sequence). The CDR3 is 16 residues long. The CDR3 nucleotides are TGTGCCTGGAGTGAGGGGGCAGGACAGCTCAACTATGGCTACACCTTC. It is translated as CAWSEGAGQLNYGYTF.

V and J are TRBV2 and TRBJ1-4; D is unclear. Germline V lookup: CDR1 SNHLY, CDR2 FYNNEI. This CDR3 region has 15 residues. The ends were cut back, 6 bases at V and 6 bases at J, with 17 bases in the middle. The DNA for the CDR3 is TGTGCCAGCAGGAAAAGGTTGGACGGGGATGAAAAACTGTTTTTT. This codes for CASRKRLDGDEKLFF. The full variable domain, its missing parts supplied by reference TRBV2 and TRBJ1-4, is EPEVTQTPSHQVTQMGQEVILRCVPISNHLYFYWYRQILGQKVEFLVSFYNNEISEKSEIFDDQFSVERPDGSNFTLKIRSTKLEDSAMYFCASRKRLDGDEKLFFGSGTQLSVL.

This chain links TRBV19 with TRBJ2-3, with 7 bases identical to TRBD1. CDR3 length: 16 amino acids. With 4 bases clipped from V and 0 bases from J, the junction kept 7 bases outside the gene matches. Looked up from germline, CDR1 is LNHDA and CDR2 is SQIVND (reference sequence). The CDR3 nucleotides are TGTGCCAGTAGTACAAAGGCCAGGGGGAGCACAGATACGCAGTATTTT. It encodes CASSTKARGSTDTQYF.

The chain recombines TRBV6-6 with TRBJ2-7, with D perhaps TRBD1 (6 bases). The ends were cut back, 8 bases at V and 6 bases at J, with 17 bases in the middle. The germline V gene has CDR1 MNHNY and CDR2 SVGAGI (reference sequence). The CDR3 sequence is 13 residues long. The CDR3 spells CASSGAGQSEQYF. The CDR3 bases are TGTGCCAGCTCAGGGGCCGGCCAGAGCGAGCAGTACTTC.

The chain recombines TRBV9 with TRBJ2-1; 8 nucleotides match TRBD2. The CDR3 has 15 amino acids. V was clipped by 10 bases and J by 3 bases; unmatched bases: 12. Germline V CDR1 and CDR2: SGDLS, YYNGEE. The CDR3: CASRPAGAIYNEQFF. The CDR3 DNA reads as TGTGCCTCCCGCCCAGCGGGAGCTATCTACAATGAGCAGTTCTTC.

This chain connects TRBV27 to TRBJ1-5, with TRBD1 matching over 8 bases. This CDR3 is 14 amino acids long. Trimming at V came to 3 bases and at J to 5 bases, leaving 3 bases not matched to a gene. Germline V gives CDR1 MNHEY, CDR2 SMNVEV (reference sequence). The CDR3, as DNA: TGTGCCAGCAGTTTGAGGGACAGGTATCAGCCCCAGCATTTT. Its translation: CASSLRDRYQPQHF.

V usage is TRBV6-1 and J usage is TRBJ1-1, with D perhaps TRBD1 (5 bases). CDR3 length: 14 amino acids. CDR1 MNHNS and CDR2 SASEGT come from the germline V gene. Between the trimmed V and J ends, which lost 4 bases and 4 bases, there was a span of 13 bases. CDR3 sequence reads: CASSGGGTGTEAFF. Here the CDR3 DNA reads TGTGCCAGCAGTGGAGGAGGGACGGGCACTGAAGCTTTCTTT.

J is TRBJ2-7 and V is TRBV6-1, with 8 bases fitting TRBD1. Trimming took 6 bases from V and 7 from J; bases not matched to a gene: 14. Germline V gene lookup returns CDR1 MNHNS and CDR2 SASEGT. The CDR3 is made up of 15 amino acids. The CDR3 here is CASSRTGQGLGEQYF. In DNA, the CDR3 is TGTGCCAGCAGCCGAACTGGACAGGGCCTAGGTGAGCAGTACTTC.

A word on this clone: One end of the junction varies from germline; a read error may be responsible. The chain carries TRBV29-1 and TRBJ2-1; 12 bases line up with TRBD1. The CDR3 is made up of 14 amino acids. The germline V gene has CDR1 SQVTM and CDR2 ANQGSEA. The CDR3 loop reads CSVLRDRGRRELFF. CDR3 nucleotide sequence: TGCAGCGTCCTCCGGGACAGGGGGCGTCGGGAGCTGTTCTTC.

This chain connects TRBV5-6 to TRBJ2-7; perhaps TRBD2 as D (5 bases). The CDR3 sequence is 14 residues long. V was shortened by 4 bases and J by 5 bases, with 16 bases between the two germline ends. CDR1 SGHDT and CDR2 YYEEEE come from the germline V gene. In DNA, the CDR3 is TGTGCCAGCAGCCTAGCCCCTGTGTTCGACGAGCAGTACTTC. This sequence encodes CASSLAPVFDEQYF.

This chain uses TRBV7-9 with TRBJ2-7, with D uncertain. The CDR3 consists of 12 residues. The V and J ends lost 5 bases and 2 bases respectively, with 7 bases between them. Germline V lookup: CDR1 SEHNR, CDR2 FQNEAQ (reference sequence). The CDR3 DNA follows: TGTGCCAGCAGCCTAGACACCTACGAGCAGTACTTC. The encoded protein is CASSLDTYEQYF. The full variable domain, rest sourced from reference TRBV7-9 and TRBJ2-7, is DTGVSQNPRHKITKRGQNVTFRCDPISEHNRLYWYRQTLGQGPEFLTYFQNEAQLEKSRLLSDRFSAERPKGSFSTLEIQRTEQGDSAMYLCASSLDTYEQYFGPGTRLTVT.

The sample holds one count of this clone. The chain couples TRBV19 to TRBJ2-1; no definite D call. V was cut by 5 bases and J by 10 bases, with 9 bases left in between. Looked up from germline, CDR1 is LNHDA and CDR2 is SQIVND (reference sequence). The CDR3 totals 11 residues. CDR3: CASSDNSEQFF. The CDR3 nucleotides are TGTGCCAGTAGTGACAACAGCGAGCAGTTCTTC.

The V call is TRBV7-6, the J call TRBJ2-2; 7 nucleotides line up with TRBD1. The CDR3 loop spans 15 amino acids. Germline CDR1 and CDR2: SGHVS and FNYEAQ. After removal of 7 bases from V and 2 bases from J, the junction contained 7 bases not matched to a gene. CDR3 nucleotide sequence: TGTGCCAGCACCTTGGGGACAGATAACACCGGGGAGCTGTTTTTT. It is translated as CASTLGTDNTGELFF.

The chain is built from TRBV5-1 and TRBJ2-3; D is unclear. V was trimmed by 4 bases and J by 3 bases, leaving 3 bases between them. Germline values: CDR1 SGHRS, CDR2 YFSETQ. This CDR3 has 11 residues. CDR3 sequence (DNA): TGCGCCAGCAGCGTAACAGATACGCAGTATTTT. Translated: CASSVTDTQYF.

CDR3 residues: CATLSGEIDNEQFF. The CDR3 DNA reads as TGTGCCACCCTAAGCGGCGAGATTGACAATGAGCAGTTCTTC. The chain couples TRBV19 to TRBJ2-1; D is perhaps TRBD2 (5 bases). The CDR3 covers 14 residues. V gave up 10 bases and J gave up 5 bases, with 18 bases separating them. The germline V gene encodes CDR1 LNHDA and CDR2 SQIVND (reference sequence).

This chain uses TRBV7-6 with TRBJ1-5; 8 nucleotides align to TRBD1. The CDR3 has 18 residues. After removal of 5 bases from V and 2 bases from J, the junction contained 14 bases not matched to a gene. Per germline, CDR1 SGHVS and CDR2 FNYEAQ. The CDR3 coding sequence is TGTGCCAGCAGCGCCGGGACAGGATCCTTCAGGGGCAATCAGCCCCAGCATTTT. It specifies CASSAGTGSFRGNQPQHF.

The chain uses TRBV7-6 and TRBJ2-1; 10 nucleotides agree with TRBD2. Germline CDR1 SGHVS, CDR2 FNYEAQ. The trim removed 4 bases at V and 7 bases at J, leaving 7 bases unmatched. The CDR3 totals 15 residues. The CDR3, as DNA: TGTGCCAGCAGCTCCCAGCGGGGGGGCAGGAATGAGCAGTTCTTC. Encoded protein: CASSSQRGGRNEQFF. The full variable domain, in which reference TRBV7-6 and TRBJ2-1 provide the parts outside the CDR3, is GAGVSQSPRYKVTKRGQDVALRCDPISGHVSLYWYRQALGQGPEFLTYFNYEAQQDKSGLPNDRFSAERPEGSISTLTIQRTEQRDSAMYRCASSSQRGGRNEQFFGPGTRLTVL.

The chain uses TRBV7-2 and TRBJ2-1; TRBD2 matches at 12 bases. CDR1 is SGHTA and CDR2 is FQGNSA in the germline V gene. Germline trimming cut 1 base from V and 9 bases from J; bases unmatched to any gene: 4. The CDR3 is 15 residues long. The CDR3 protein is CASSLGSSGRVEQFF. The CDR3 DNA reads TGTGCCAGCAGCTTAGGATCTAGCGGGAGGGTTGAGCAGTTCTTC. The complete variable domain, with remaining parts taken from reference TRBV7-2 and TRBJ2-1, reads GAGVSQSPSNKVTEKGKDVELRCDPISGHTALYWYRQSLGQGLEFLIYFQGNSAPDKSGLPSDRFSAERTGGSVSTLTIQRTQQEDSAVYLCASSLGSSGRVEQFFGPGTRLTVL.

The rearrangement uses TRBV10-2 and TRBJ2-7, with TRBD2 matching over 8 bases. The CDR3 spans 16 residues. Germline V CDR1 and CDR2: WSHSY, SAAADI. After removal of 0 bases from V and 5 bases from J, the junction contained 9 bases not matched to a gene. CDR3 bases: TGCGCCAGCAGTGAGTCGAATCTCCTAGCGGGTAACGAGCAGTACTTC. Translated, it gives CASSESNLLAGNEQYF.

V and J are TRBV7-8 and TRBJ1-4; 7 nucleotides match TRBD1. The germline V gene encodes CDR1 SGHVS and CDR2 FQNEAQ. With V trimmed by 4 bases and J by 7 bases, 3 bases remained unmatched. The CDR3 loop spans 13 amino acids. The CDR3 sequence is CASSSRGREKLFF. The DNA of the CDR3 is TGTGCCAGCAGCTCGAGGGGGCGTGAAAAACTGTTTTTT. The whole variable domain, remainder taken from reference TRBV7-8 and TRBJ1-4, is GAGVSQSPRYKVAKRGQDVALRCDPISGHVSLFWYQQALGQGPEFLTYFQNEAQLDKSGLPSDRFFAERPEGSVSTLKIQRTQQEDSAVYLCASSSRGREKLFFGSGTQLSVL.

The V call is TRBV5-1, the J call TRBJ2-6, with D maybe TRBD1 (5 bases). The CDR3 loop spans 15 amino acids. Trimming cost V 3 bases and J 2 bases, with 9 bases left between them. Germline V gives CDR1 SGHRS, CDR2 YFSETQ. CDR3 sequence reads: CASSWGITGANVLTF. The CDR3, as DNA: TGCGCCAGCAGCTGGGGCATTACTGGGGCCAACGTCCTGACTTTC.

This chain links TRBV5-6 with TRBJ2-7; D not resolved. The V end was cut by 0 bases, the J end by 1 base, with 5 bases between. CDR1 and CDR2 from the germline V gene are SGHDT and YYEEEE. The CDR3 sequence is 13 residues long. The CDR3 is CASSLANSYEQYF. CDR3 bases: TGTGCCAGCAGCTTGGCCAATTCCTACGAGCAGTACTTC. The full variable domain, rest sourced from reference TRBV5-6 and TRBJ2-7, is DAGVTQSPTHLIKTRGQQVTLRCSPKSGHDTVSWYQQALGQGPQFIFQYYEEEERQRGNFPDRFSGHQFPNYSSELNVNALLLGDSALYLCASSLANSYEQYFGPGTRLTVT.

The chain carries TRBV7-6 and TRBJ1-1; the match to TRBD1 covers 7 bases. The germline gives CDR1 SGHVS, CDR2 FNYEAQ. The V segment lost 4 bases and the J segment 7 bases; nucleotides outside the gene matches: 6. This CDR3 is built from 13 residues. The CDR3 DNA is TGTGCCAGCAGCTCCCTTAACAGGGGTGAAGCTTTCTTT. Translating gives CASSSLNRGEAFF.

CDR3 in amino acids: CASQRVNTEAFF. CDR3 bases: TGTGCCTCCCAGAGGGTGAACACTGAAGCTTTCTTT. The chain is built from TRBV5-8 and TRBJ1-1; D ambiguous. The germline V gene has CDR1 SGHTS and CDR2 YDEGEE. Trimming stripped 10 bases from V and 0 bases from J, with 10 bases between. The length of the CDR3 is 12 residues.

This chain connects TRBV30 to TRBJ2-5, with D perhaps matching TRBD1 (5 bases). This CDR3 is built from 13 residues. The germline V gene encodes CDR1 GTSNPN and CDR2 SVGIG (reference sequence). Trimming pared 2 bases from V and 1 base from J, leaving 8 bases between. DNA for the CDR3: TGTGCCTGGAGTATGCAGGGCCAAGAGACCCAGTACTTC. Translating gives CAWSMQGQETQYF.

This chain uses TRBV18 with TRBJ2-7; TRBD2 matches at 11 bases. J gave up 2 bases and V 5 bases, and 11 bases lay outside the gene matches. The CDR3 is 17 amino acids. From germline, CDR1 is KGHSH and CDR2 LQKENI. CDR3 coding DNA: TGTGCCAGCTCATTACTTGTACTAGCGGGGGCAACCTACGAGCAGTACTTC. Translation gives CASSLLVLAGATYEQYF.

This clone has a handful of counts. V and J are TRBV7-8 and TRBJ1-1; TRBD1 agrees at 7 bases. Germline CDR1 reads SGHVS; CDR2 reads FQNEAQ. Trimming took 1 base from V and 10 from J; bases not matched to a gene: 3. This CDR3 comprises 12 residues. As DNA, the CDR3 is TGTGCCAGCAGCTTAGTGGCAGGGGGAGCTTTCTTT. Its protein product is CASSLVAGGAFF.

This sequence joins TRBV28 and TRBJ2-7; D is perhaps TRBD2 (6 bases). The germline V gene encodes CDR1 MDHEN and CDR2 SYDVKM. Deletions cut 8 bases from V and 7 bases from J, with 9 bases between. The CDR3 sequence is 10 residues long. The CDR3 loop reads CASGRGEQYF. Written as DNA, the CDR3 is TGTGCCAGCGGGCGGGGAGAGCAGTACTTC.

The V gene is TRBV5-6, the J gene TRBJ1-4, with D unclear. Trimming removed 1 base at V and 7 bases at J, with 14 bases between. Germline loops: CDR1 SGHDT, CDR2 YYEEEE. The CDR3 covers 15 residues. CDR3 coding DNA: TGTGCCAGCAGCTTGCTAATGGAGGCGGGTGAAAAACTGTTTTTT. Its protein is CASSLLMEAGEKLFF. The whole variable domain, remainder taken from reference TRBV5-6 and TRBJ1-4, is DAGVTQSPTHLIKTRGQQVTLRCSPKSGHDTVSWYQQALGQGPQFIFQYYEEEERQRGNFPDRFSGHQFPNYSSELNVNALLLGDSALYLCASSLLMEAGEKLFFGSGTQLSVL.

This clone was seen more than once but under ten times. The V gene is TRBV5-1, the J gene TRBJ1-6; 7 bases are a match to TRBD1. The ends lost 4 bases at V and 6 bases at J; junction bases unmatched: 4. CDR1 and CDR2 (germline): SGHRS, YFSETQ. The CDR3 has 14 residues. CDR3 in DNA: TGCGCCAGCAGCCTACAGGGGCTTAATTCACCCCTCCACTTT. As protein: CASSLQGLNSPLHF.